The 24 T cell receptor beta chains listed next were all sequenced from one sample in a study of long-term antiretroviral therapy in people with HIV. The authors ran the immunoSEQ assay, v3.0, at survey level. Clones were read by immunoSEQ multiplex PCR, and TCRdb kept only the in-frame ones, dropping some. This sample has under 45,000 clones, with approximately 94% found just once. This specimen was unsorted PBMCs, taken around 9.2 years after starting antiretroviral therapy. The receptors shown here come from a young man with HIV.

The V gene is TRBV7-2, the J gene TRBJ2-1, with D perhaps given as TRBD1 or TRBD2 (5 bases each). Germline V CDR1 and CDR2: SGHTA, FQGNSA. The CDR3 is 17 residues long. V lost 6 bases to trimming and J lost 0 bases, with 18 bases between them. CDR3 sequence: CASSPPGPGSSYNEQFF. CDR3 coding DNA: TGTGCCAGCAGTCCACCAGGGCCAGGGAGCTCCTACAATGAGCAGTTCTTC.

The chain links TRBV7-2 to TRBJ1-5; 7 bases map to TRBD1. The junction had 8 bases not matched to a gene; V was cut back by 4 bases and J by 2 bases. The germline V gene has CDR1 SGHTA and CDR2 FQGNSA. There are 16 residues in the CDR3. CDR3 DNA sequence: TGTGCCAGCAGCTCAGGGACAGTGTATGGCAATCAGCCCCAGCATTTT. This translates into CASSSGTVYGNQPQHF.

The rearrangement joins TRBV18 to TRBJ1-4, with 10 bases lining up with TRBD1. The CDR3 has 19 residues. The trim removed 0 bases at V and 5 bases at J, leaving 12 bases unmatched. Germline CDR1 KGHSH, CDR2 LQKENI. The CDR3 reads CASSPPEPGQGIVNEKLFF. The CDR3 bases are TGTGCCAGCTCACCACCCGAACCGGGACAGGGGATTGTAAATGAAAAACTGTTTTTT.

In DNA, the CDR3 is TGTGCCAGCAGCTTGGCCCAGAATGAGCAGTTCTTC. This codes for CASSLAQNEQFF. The rearrangement links TRBV5-6 to TRBJ2-1; no clear D. This CDR3 region has 12 residues. Deletions cut 0 bases from V and 7 bases from J, with 5 bases between. Germline V gene data show CDR1 as SGHDT and CDR2 as YYEEEE.

This sequence joins TRBV5-5 and TRBJ1-2; D is ambiguous. The germline V gene has CDR1 SGHKS and CDR2 YYEKEE (reference sequence). V was cut by 4 bases and J by 8 bases, with 15 bases left in between. The CDR3 has 13 residues. The CDR3 here is CASSRGEARGYTF. CDR3 nucleotide sequence: TGTGCCAGCAGCCGAGGAGAAGCCAGGGGCTACACCTTC.

The rearrangement links TRBV7-8 to TRBJ1-5; D is perhaps TRBD1 (6 bases). The CDR3 is 14 residues long. Per germline, CDR1 SGHVS and CDR2 FQNEAQ. The V and J ends lost 5 bases and 6 bases respectively, with 14 bases between them. CDR3 DNA sequence: TGTGCCAGCAGCACACAGGGAACGGGTCAGCCCCAGCATTTT. This encodes CASSTQGTGQPQHF.

The J gene is TRBJ1-2, the V gene TRBV6-1; 7 nucleotides agree with TRBD1. This CDR3 has 14 residues. The ends lost 5 bases at V and 8 bases at J; junction bases unmatched: 11. The V gene's germline CDR1 is MNHNS and CDR2 SASEGT. The CDR3 protein is CASSPTTGVYGYTF. In DNA form, the CDR3 reads TGTGCCAGCAGTCCGACCACAGGGGTATACGGCTACACCTTC.

This sequence joins TRBV7-3 and TRBJ2-3, with 13 bases matching TRBD2. This CDR3 spans 16 amino acids. V trimming: 5 bases; J trimming: 3 bases; junction bases outside the gene matches: 5. The germline CDR1 and CDR2 sequences are SGHTA and FQGTGA. For the CDR3, the DNA is TGTGCCAGCAGCCCCAGGACTAGCGGGGGTACAGATACGCAGTATTTT. Residues: CASSPRTSGGTDTQYF.

The chain carries TRBV7-6 and TRBJ2-3; no firm D call. The CDR3 contains 12 residues. Germline lookup yields CDR1 SGHVS and CDR2 FNYEAQ. The V end was cut by 5 bases, the J end by 0 bases, with 3 bases between. The CDR3 DNA follows: TGTGCCAGCAGCCTTAGCACAGATACGCAGTATTTT. It is translated as CASSLSTDTQYF.

The genes are TRBV5-4 and TRBJ2-2, with 7 nucleotides matching TRBD1. V was clipped by 2 bases and J by 1 base; unmatched bases: 11. The germline gives CDR1 SGHNT, CDR2 YYREEE (reference sequence). The CDR3 runs to 18 residues. The DNA for the CDR3 is TGTGCCAGCAGCTTACGACAGTTGGGGACAGAGAACACCGGGGAGCTGTTTTTT. This sequence encodes CASSLRQLGTENTGELFF.

This chain connects TRBV6-6 to TRBJ1-6; D possibly corresponds to TRBD1 (6 bases). The CDR3 extends over 13 amino acids. Germline V CDR1 and CDR2: MNHNY, SVGAGI (reference sequence). With 10 bases removed from V and 7 bases from J, the gap between germline ends came to 14 bases. The CDR3 loop reads CANRQDQNSPLHF. In DNA, the CDR3 is TGTGCCAACAGACAGGATCAAAATTCACCCCTCCACTTT.

CDR3 nucleotides: TGTGCCAGCAGCCCGGACGTCCAAGTTGGCTACACCTTC. This translates into CASSPDVQVGYTF. The chain uses TRBV7-9 and TRBJ1-2, with D uncertain. The V end lost 5 bases, the J end lost 7 bases, and 14 bases lay between the germline ends. Germline loops: CDR1 SEHNR, CDR2 FQNEAQ (reference sequence). The CDR3 is 13 residues long.

The chain recombines TRBV4-1 with TRBJ1-3; D remains unclear. Germline V gene data show CDR1 as MGHRA and CDR2 as YSYEKL. The CDR3 runs to 16 residues. V was clipped by 4 bases and J by 0 bases, with 13 bases between them. Written as DNA, the CDR3 is TGCGCCAGCAGCCCCCGGGCAGATGCCTCTGGAAACACCATATATTTT. Translation: CASSPRADASGNTIYF.

The chain is built from TRBV12-5 and TRBJ2-5; D unresolved. The CDR3 has 11 residues. V was clipped by 6 bases and J by 5 bases, with 7 bases between them. From germline, CDR1 is LGHNT and CDR2 FRNRAP. The CDR3 bases are TGTGCTAGTGGGCTAGGGGAGACCCAGTACTTC. Its translation: CASGLGETQYF.

The chain carries TRBV28 and TRBJ2-7; a weak D match, TRBD2 (6 bases). Germline V lookup: CDR1 MDHEN, CDR2 SYDVKM. The CDR3 has 12 amino acids. The V and J ends lost 5 bases and 6 bases respectively, with 11 bases between them. The DNA of the CDR3 is TGTGCCAGCAGTCGGGGGACGAGCGAGCAGTACTTC. Translated, it gives CASSRGTSEQYF.

V gene TRBV2 combines with J gene TRBJ1-5; D uncertain. Per the germline V gene, CDR1 is SNHLY and CDR2 is FYNNEI. Trimming stripped 1 base from V and 8 bases from J, with 6 bases between. The CDR3 extends over 12 amino acids. This CDR3 reads CASSEVPEPQHF. The CDR3 bases are TGTGCCAGCAGTGAAGTCCCCGAGCCCCAGCATTTT.

The V call is TRBV27, the J call TRBJ2-5; 9 bases are a match to TRBD2. The CDR3 spans 14 residues. Germline trimming cut 6 bases from V and 0 bases from J; bases unmatched to any gene: 2. Germline CDR1 is MNHEY and CDR2 is SMNVEV (reference sequence). The CDR3 sequence: CASRASGDQETQYF. As DNA, the CDR3 is TGTGCCAGCAGGGCTAGCGGGGACCAAGAGACCCAGTACTTC.

This clone was observed once. V usage is TRBV19 and J usage is TRBJ2-3, with a possible D match to TRBD2 (5 bases). Trimming stripped 8 bases from V and 1 base from J, with 13 bases between. The CDR3 runs 14 residues. Germline V gene data show CDR1 as LNHDA and CDR2 as SQIVND (reference sequence). CDR3 in DNA: TGTGCCAGTTCTCGGGAAAGGGGCACAGATACGCAGTATTTT. This codes for CASSRERGTDTQYF.

The chain combines TRBV5-6 with TRBJ1-2; 9 bases fit TRBD1. The CDR3 totals 14 residues. Germline CDR1 SGHDT, CDR2 YYEEEE. J lost 8 bases, V lost 0 bases, and 5 bases had no gene match. CDR3 residues: CASSLVTGGFGYTF. CDR3 nucleotides: TGTGCCAGCAGCTTGGTAACAGGGGGCTTCGGCTACACCTTC.

CDR3 bases: TGTGCCTGGGGACGGGGAACAACTGAAGCTTTCTTT. It is translated as CAWGRGTTEAFF. V is TRBV30 and J is TRBJ1-1; no clear D gene. CDR1 and CDR2 (germline): GTSNPN, SVGIG (reference sequence). The CDR3 is 12 amino acids. The V end lost 5 bases, the J end lost 5 bases, and 12 bases lay between the germline ends.

This chain joins TRBV28 and TRBJ1-6; D remains ambiguous. This CDR3 contains 14 residues. V lost 7 bases and J lost 5, with 12 bases in between. CDR1 and CDR2 (germline): MDHEN, SYDVKM. The CDR3 bases are TGTGCCAGCATAGCCAGACAAGATAATTCACCCCTCCACTTT. Residues: CASIARQDNSPLHF. The whole variable domain, filled in from reference TRBV28 and TRBJ1-6, reads DVKVTQSSRYLVKRTGEKVFLECVQDMDHENMFWYRQDPGLGLRLIYFSYDVKMKEKGDIPEGYSVSREKKERFSLILESASTNQTSMYLCASIARQDNSPLHFGNGTRLTVT.

V is TRBV21-1 and J is TRBJ2-7. TRBV21-1 is noted as a pseudogene. The CDR3 is made up of 15 amino acids. CDR3 sequence: CASSKKVPQLYEQYV. CDR3 coding DNA: TGTGCCAGCAGCAAAAAAGTCCCTCAACTCTACGAGCAGTACGTC.

This rearrangement joins TRBV6-6 to TRBJ1-3, with TRBD1 identical over 7 bases. The CDR3 has 15 residues. Per the germline V gene, CDR1 is MNHNY and CDR2 is SVGAGI (reference sequence). The V and J ends lost 7 bases and 2 bases, in that order; junction bases with no gene match: 8. CDR3 DNA sequence: TGTGCCAGCACACCTAACCAGGGGGCTGGAAACACCATATATTTT. This codes for CASTPNQGAGNTIYF.

The rearrangement joins TRBV7-9 to TRBJ1-2; no clear D. In germline, CDR1 is SEHNR, CDR2 FQNEAQ (reference sequence). The V end lost 5 bases, the J end lost 2 bases, and 18 bases lay between the germline ends. The CDR3 contains 16 residues. The CDR3 is CASSQRPGSVNYGYTF. CDR3 coding DNA: TGTGCCAGCAGCCAAAGACCGGGGAGTGTGAACTATGGCTACACCTTC.